Listed below are T cell receptor beta chains from one sample, sequenced in a study of persistence of HIV-infected CD4 T cells. Which antigens these TCRs recognize remains unknown. The protocol was immunoSEQ multiplex PCR, while the TCRdb copy is restricted to in-frame clones and leaves out a portion. The data show about 10,000 clones, with roughly 84% seen just once and roughly 2% held by the top ten. This specimen consisted of CD4+ T cells sorted from PBMCs after 18-hour stimulation, obtained from a patient who received antiretroviral therapy. The receptors were gathered from an adult woman with HIV who was CMV-seropositive. Each CDR3 is given with its conserved first and last residue. A D gene is named only where the DNA matches it firmly. Rows may omit the clone size; those that give it use once, few, many or a size class.

D gene: .
J gene: TRBJ1-5
clone size: .
V gene: TRBV23-1
CDR3 protein: CASSRSGGRDQPQHF
CDR3 DNA: TGCGCCAGCAGTCGATCCGGGGGCCGGGATCAGCCCCAGCATTTT

D gene: TRBD1
J gene: TRBJ1-2
clone size: .
V gene: TRBV6-2/TRBV6-3
CDR3 protein: CASSSSPGQGNYGYTF
CDR3 DNA: TGTGCCAGCAGTTCGTCCCCGGGACAGGGTAACTATGGCTACACCTTC

D gene: TRBD1
J gene: TRBJ2-7
clone size: .
V gene: TRBV11-3
CDR3 protein: CASSSSPTGIEQYF
CDR3 DNA: TGTGCCAGCAGCTCAAGCCCGACAGGGATCGAGCAGTACTTC

D gene: .
J gene: TRBJ2-5
clone size: few
V gene: TRBV27
CDR3 protein: CASGRQVGETQYF
CDR3 DNA: TGTGCCAGCGGACGACAGGTGGGGGAGACCCAGTACTTC

D gene: .
J gene: TRBJ1-3
clone size: few
V gene: TRBV2
CDR3 protein: CASSFTGPGNTIYF
CDR3 DNA: TGTGCCAGCAGTTTCACAGGGCCTGGAAACACCATATATTTT

D gene: TRBD2
J gene: TRBJ2-7
clone size: .
V gene: TRBV7-2
CDR3 protein: CASSLGGSGGYEQYF
CDR3 DNA: TGTGCCAGCAGCTTAGGTGGTAGCGGGGGCTACGAGCAGTACTTC

D gene: TRBD1
J gene: TRBJ2-3
clone size: .
V gene: TRBV24-1
CDR3 protein: CATSDPGQGTSTDTQYF
CDR3 DNA: TGTGCCACCAGTGACCCTGGACAGGGCACTAGCACAGATACGCAGTATTTT

D gene: TRBD2
J gene: TRBJ2-1
clone size: .
V gene: TRBV11-3
CDR3 protein: CASSPTGTSGYNEQFF
CDR3 DNA: TGTGCCAGCAGCCCCACCGGGACTAGCGGGTACAATGAGCAGTTCTTC

D gene: .
J gene: TRBJ2-1
clone size: .
V gene: TRBV6-2/TRBV6-3
CDR3 protein: CASSYSATGGYEQFF
CDR3 DNA: TGTGCCAGCAGTTACTCAGCCACCGGTGGCTATGAGCAGTTCTTC

D gene: TRBD2
J gene: TRBJ2-2
clone size: .
V gene: TRBV5-1
CDR3 protein: CASSPGGGTPATGELFF
CDR3 DNA: TGCGCCAGCAGCCCTGGGGGAGGGACCCCGGCAACCGGGGAGCTGTTTTTT

D gene: TRBD2
J gene: TRBJ2-2
clone size: .
V gene: TRBV5-1
CDR3 protein: CASSFRTSGGAKTNTGELFF
CDR3 DNA: TGCGCCAGCAGCTTCAGGACTAGCGGGGGGGCAAAGACGAACACCGGGGAGCTGTTTTTT

D gene: TRBD1
J gene: TRBJ2-2
clone size: .
V gene: TRBV7-2
CDR3 protein: CASSLATGGWTGELFF
CDR3 DNA: TGTGCCAGCAGCTTAGCCACAGGGGGATGGACCGGGGAGCTGTTTTTT

D gene: TRBD1
J gene: TRBJ1-1
clone size: .
V gene: TRBV2
CDR3 protein: CASRARDRYTPIEAFF
CDR3 DNA: TGTGCCAGCAGAGCCCGGGACAGATATACTCCAATTGAAGCTTTCTTT

D gene: .
J gene: TRBJ1-2
clone size: .
V gene: TRBV19
CDR3 protein: CASSIVGRASGYTF
CDR3 DNA: TGTGCCAGTAGTATAGTCGGGAGAGCCAGCGGCTACACCTTC

D gene: .
J gene: TRBJ1-1
clone size: .
V gene: TRBV5-1
CDR3 protein: CASSLEGERTEAFF
CDR3 DNA: TGCGCCAGCAGCTTGGAGGGGGAACGAACTGAAGCTTTCTTT

D gene: .
J gene: TRBJ2-7
clone size: .
V gene: TRBV10-3
CDR3 protein: CAISESSGGLATYEQYF
CDR3 DNA: TGTGCCATCAGTGAGTCGAGTGGAGGGCTGGCAACCTACGAGCAGTACTTC

D gene: TRBD1
J gene: TRBJ2-5
clone size: .
V gene: TRBV6-1
CDR3 protein: CASSEMRDRGLETQYF
CDR3 DNA: TGTGCCAGCAGTGAAATGCGTGACAGGGGGCTCGAGACCCAGTACTTC

D gene: .
J gene: TRBJ1-2
clone size: .
V gene: TRBV27
CDR3 protein: CASSGRGIGYGYTF
CDR3 DNA: TGTGCCAGCAGTGGTAGGGGGATCGGCTATGGCTACACCTTC

D gene: TRBD1
J gene: TRBJ1-1
clone size: .
V gene: TRBV7-9
CDR3 protein: CASSSPTGLGSEAFF
CDR3 DNA: TGTGCCAGCAGCTCCCCGACAGGGTTGGGTTCTGAAGCTTTCTTT

D gene: .
J gene: TRBJ1-2
clone size: .
V gene: TRBV19
CDR3 protein: CASSIKVDYGYTF
CDR3 DNA: TGTGCCAGTAGTATTAAGGTGGACTATGGCTACACCTTC

D gene: .
J gene: TRBJ2-3
clone size: .
V gene: TRBV11-3
CDR3 protein: CASKRGALPTDTQYF
CDR3 DNA: TGTGCCAGCAAACGAGGGGCCCTCCCCACAGATACGCAGTATTTT

D gene: TRBD1
J gene: TRBJ1-3
clone size: .
V gene: TRBV28
CDR3 protein: CASSLGTGVGNTIYF
CDR3 DNA: TGTGCCAGCAGTTTAGGGACAGGGGTTGGAAACACCATATATTTT

D gene: .
J gene: TRBJ2-2
clone size: .
V gene: TRBV7-2
CDR3 protein: CASSSRQGATGELFF
CDR3 DNA: TGTGCCAGCAGCTCGCGCCAGGGAGCCACCGGGGAGCTGTTTTTT

D gene: TRBD1
J gene: TRBJ1-2
clone size: .
V gene: TRBV5-1
CDR3 protein: CASSPDRGSRDGYTF
CDR3 DNA: TGCGCCAGCAGTCCTGACAGGGGGTCACGTGATGGCTACACCTTC

D gene: .
J gene: TRBJ2-5
clone size: .
V gene: TRBV3-1/TRBV3-2
CDR3 protein: CASSQEGAAQETQYF
CDR3 DNA: TGTGCCAGCAGCCAAGAAGGGGCGGCCCAAGAGACCCAGTACTTC

D gene: .
J gene: TRBJ1-1
clone size: .
V gene: TRBV7-2
CDR3 protein: CASSQASDGPEAFF
CDR3 DNA: TGTGCCAGCAGCCAGGCTTCCGATGGCCCTGAAGCTTTCTTT

D gene: .
J gene: TRBJ1-6
clone size: .
V gene: TRBV5-1
CDR3 protein: CASSLDGGANNSPLHF
CDR3 DNA: TGCGCCAGCAGCTTGGATGGGGGAGCGAATAATTCACCCCTCCACTTT

D gene: .
J gene: TRBJ2-3
clone size: .
V gene: TRBV27
CDR3 protein: CASSLTGPDTQYF
CDR3 DNA: TGTGCCAGCAGTTTAACAGGGCCAGATACGCAGTATTTT

D gene: .
J gene: TRBJ1-5
clone size: few
V gene: TRBV27
CDR3 protein: CASWGFGGGPQHF
CDR3 DNA: TGTGCCTCATGGGGATTTGGGGGAGGGCCCCAGCATTTT

D gene: .
J gene: TRBJ2-2
clone size: .
V gene: TRBV5-1
CDR3 protein: CASSLGQNTGELFF
CDR3 DNA: TGCGCCAGCAGCTTGGGGCAGAACACCGGGGAGCTGTTTTTT

D gene: .
J gene: TRBJ1-5
clone size: .
V gene: TRBV27
CDR3 protein: CASSLSPSYSNQPQHF
CDR3 DNA: TGTGCCAGCAGTTTATCGCCAAGCTATAGCAATCAGCCCCAGCATTTT

D gene: .
J gene: TRBJ1-1
clone size: .
V gene: TRBV30
CDR3 protein: CAWSVGTSSSEAFF
CDR3 DNA: TGTGCCTGGAGTGTAGGGACATCCTCGTCTGAAGCTTTCTTT

D gene: .
J gene: TRBJ1-1
clone size: .
V gene: TRBV5-1
CDR3 protein: CASSIDSYTEAFF
CDR3 DNA: TGCGCCAGCAGCATAGATTCGTACACTGAAGCTTTCTTT

D gene: .
J gene: TRBJ2-7
clone size: .
V gene: TRBV6-2/TRBV6-3
CDR3 protein: CASTPGGGYEQYF
CDR3 DNA: TGTGCCAGCACCCCTGGGGGCGGCTACGAGCAGTACTTC

D gene: .
J gene: TRBJ2-5
clone size: .
V gene: TRBV5-3
CDR3 protein: CARSLSRGSQETQYF
CDR3 DNA: TGTGCCAGAAGCTTGTCACGGGGGAGCCAAGAGACCCAGTACTTC

D gene: TRBD2
J gene: TRBJ2-3
clone size: .
V gene: TRBV5-1
CDR3 protein: CASSLERTSDSADTQYF
CDR3 DNA: TGCGCCAGCAGCTTGGAGAGGACTAGCGACAGTGCAGATACGCAGTATTTT

D gene: .
J gene: TRBJ1-6
clone size: once
V gene: TRBV15
CDR3 protein: CATSSGPVGRLGYNSPLHF
CDR3 DNA: TGTGCCACCAGCAGCGGCCCGGTCGGCAGGCTCGGGTATAATTCACCCCTCCACTTT

D gene: TRBD1
J gene: TRBJ2-6
clone size: .
V gene: TRBV3-1/TRBV3-2
CDR3 protein: CASSPPRGQANSGANVLTF
CDR3 DNA: TGTGCCAGCAGCCCCCCGAGAGGACAGGCAAACTCTGGGGCCAACGTCCTGACTTTC

D gene: .
J gene: TRBJ1-1
clone size: .
V gene: TRBV3-1/TRBV3-2
CDR3 protein: CASSPYTNTEAFF
CDR3 DNA: TGTGCCAGCAGCCCTTACACGAACACTGAAGCTTTCTTT

D gene: TRBD1
J gene: TRBJ2-1
clone size: .
V gene: TRBV28
CDR3 protein: CASSRQGPNSYNEQFF
CDR3 DNA: TGTGCCAGCAGTAGACAGGGGCCTAACTCCTACAATGAGCAGTTCTTC

D gene: .
J gene: TRBJ1-6
clone size: .
V gene: TRBV10-3
CDR3 protein: CAISGQEGGNSPLHF
CDR3 DNA: TGTGCCATCAGTGGACAGGAAGGTGGGAATTCACCCCTCCACTTT

D gene: .
J gene: TRBJ2-3
clone size: .
V gene: TRBV6-1
CDR3 protein: CASSDQGTFSTDTQYF
CDR3 DNA: TGTGCCAGCAGTGACCAGGGGACGTTTAGCACAGATACGCAGTATTTT

D gene: .
J gene: TRBJ1-3
clone size: .
V gene: TRBV9
CDR3 protein: CASSVEGAGNTIYF
CDR3 DNA: TGTGCCAGCAGCGTAGAAGGGGCCGGAAACACCATATATTTT

D gene: .
J gene: TRBJ1-5
clone size: few
V gene: TRBV21-1
CDR3 protein: CASSSRQGGPSNQPQHF
CDR3 DNA: TGTGCCAGCAGCTCCCGACAGGGTGGCCCCTCCAATCAGCCCCAGCATTTT

D gene: TRBD1
J gene: TRBJ1-1
clone size: .
V gene: TRBV5-1
CDR3 protein: CASSLDRGTEAFF
CDR3 DNA: TGCGCCAGCAGCTTGGACAGGGGAACTGAAGCTTTCTTT

D gene: TRBD1
J gene: TRBJ2-7
clone size: .
V gene: TRBV19
CDR3 protein: CASSRGQGDHEQYF
CDR3 DNA: TGTGCCAGTAGTAGGGGACAGGGGGACCACGAGCAGTACTTC